The entry below gives a single T cell receptor beta chain sequence along with its context. How the authors handled the data: Cell counts per sample came from amplifying reference gene primers. Sequencing was performed with immunoSEQ multiplex PCR; in TCRdb, only in-frame clones are kept and a portion is missing. V, J and clone size are those of that table, while D and trimming were read from the DNA. The sample lists a few hundred thousand clones, 87% occurring once. This CDR3 comprises 15 residues. The germline V and J ends were trimmed by 2 bases and 6 bases, with 16 bases remaining between them. The V gene's germline CDR1 is KGHSH and CDR2 LQKENI. The data are from a study of blood T cell repertoires in COVID-19. Across the whole study: Donors in the United States, Italy and Spain gave samples during acute or convalescent COVID-19.

V gene TRBV18 combines with J gene TRBJ1-1; D might be TRBD1 (5 bases). The source material was peripheral blood. The TCR comes from a woman aged 50 to 60 who had recovered from COVID-19. The CDR3 DNA reads as TGTGCCAGCTCACCAAGGCCAGCCCAGGGCTCTGAAGCTTTCTTT. Translating gives CASSPRPAQGSEAFF. Drawing the rest from reference TRBV18 and TRBJ1-1, the complete variable domain is NAGVMQNPRHLVRRRGQEARLRCSPMKGHSHVYWYRQLPEEGLKFMVYLQKENIIDESGMPKERFSAEFPKEGPSILRIQQVVRGDSAAYFCASSPRPAQGSEAFFGQGTRLTVV.